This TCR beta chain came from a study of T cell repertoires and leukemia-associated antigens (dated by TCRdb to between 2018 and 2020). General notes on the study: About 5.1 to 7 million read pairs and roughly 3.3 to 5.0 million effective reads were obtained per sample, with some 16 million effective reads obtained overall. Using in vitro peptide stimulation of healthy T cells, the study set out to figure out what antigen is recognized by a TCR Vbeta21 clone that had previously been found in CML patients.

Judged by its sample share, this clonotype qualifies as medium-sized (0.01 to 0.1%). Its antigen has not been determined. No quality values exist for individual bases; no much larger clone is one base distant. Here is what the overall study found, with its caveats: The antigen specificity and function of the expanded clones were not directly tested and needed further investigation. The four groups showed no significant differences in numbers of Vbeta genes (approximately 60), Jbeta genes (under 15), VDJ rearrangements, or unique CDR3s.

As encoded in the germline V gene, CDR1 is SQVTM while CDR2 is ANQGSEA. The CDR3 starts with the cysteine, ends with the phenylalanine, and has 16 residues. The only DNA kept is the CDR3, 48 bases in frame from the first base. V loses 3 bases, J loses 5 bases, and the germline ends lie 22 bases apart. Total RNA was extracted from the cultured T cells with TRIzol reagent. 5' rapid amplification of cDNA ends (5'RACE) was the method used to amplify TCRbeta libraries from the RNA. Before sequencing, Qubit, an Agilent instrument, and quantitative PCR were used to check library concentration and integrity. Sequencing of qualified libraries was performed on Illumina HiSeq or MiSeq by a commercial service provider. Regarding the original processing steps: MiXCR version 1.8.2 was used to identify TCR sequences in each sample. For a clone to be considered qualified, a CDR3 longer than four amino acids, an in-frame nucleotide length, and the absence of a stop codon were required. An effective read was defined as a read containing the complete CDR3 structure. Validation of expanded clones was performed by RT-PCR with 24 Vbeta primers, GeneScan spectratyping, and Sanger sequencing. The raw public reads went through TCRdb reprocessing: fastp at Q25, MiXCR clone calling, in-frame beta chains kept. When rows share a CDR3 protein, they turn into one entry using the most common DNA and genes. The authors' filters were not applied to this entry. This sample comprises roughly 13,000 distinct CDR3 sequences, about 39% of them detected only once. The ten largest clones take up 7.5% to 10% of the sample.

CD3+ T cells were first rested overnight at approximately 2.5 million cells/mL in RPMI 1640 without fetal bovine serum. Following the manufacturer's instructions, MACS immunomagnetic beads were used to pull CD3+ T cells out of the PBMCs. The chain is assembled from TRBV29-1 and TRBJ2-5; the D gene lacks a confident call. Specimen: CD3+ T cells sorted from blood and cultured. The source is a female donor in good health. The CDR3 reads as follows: CSVDPVPVGYRETQYF. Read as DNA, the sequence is TGCAGCGTTGACCCCGTCCCAGTGGGGTATCGGGAGACCCAGTACTTC.